This note documents a single T cell receptor beta chain sequence. Reverse transcription used about 0.45 to 1 ug RNA and random hexamers. Multiplex immunoSEQ PCR targeted 54 Vbeta and 13 Jbeta TCR beta segments. TCRdb passed the immunoSEQ multiplex PCR reads through MiXCR, listing each CDR3 protein once. The sample contains just over 150,000 distinct CDR3 sequences, nearly 97% of which appear only once. The data belong to a study of CD8 T cells in Susac syndrome. CD8+ and CD4+ T cells taken from blood had their TCR beta sequenced. This CDR3 contains 15 residues. Germline CDR1 and CDR2: SGHNT and YYREEE (reference sequence). V was clipped by 6 bases and J by 0 bases, with 12 bases between them.

The rearrangement uses TRBV5-4 and TRBJ2-2, with D perhaps matching TRBD2 (6 bases). Sequencing was carried out using CD8+ T cells from PBMCs. This TCR came from a human donor with multiple sclerosis. The CDR3 DNA is TGTGCCAGCAACGGAGGGGACTCGAACACCGGGGAGCTGTTTTTT. It specifies CASNGGDSNTGELFF.